What follows describes a single TCR beta chain. The antigen this receptor binds is unknown. Nothing much larger sits one base from this clone, and base qualities are not available. The data belong to a study of T cells after yellow fever vaccination (dated by TCRdb to 2018 to 2020). Study-wide context: Libraries from fractions with low cell numbers were prepared with the SMART-Seq v4 Ultra Low Input RNA kit. Two healthy male donors made up the cohort, one aged 18 to 29 years and the other aged 30 to 39 years. To follow T-cell clones before and after primary and booster YFV17D yellow fever vaccination, bulk TCR alpha and beta repertoires were sequenced over time. Blood samples were taken at several timepoints before and after primary and secondary immunization, and bulk PBMC replicates and cell subsets were isolated. Overall study outcomes, separate from this receptor: A small share of clonotypes occurred in both CD4 and CD8 compartments, likely arising from convergent recombination. Compared with the primary T-cell response, the secondary T-cell response was weaker but faster, peaking on day 5 rather than day 15. Because abundant contaminating clonotypes from the bulk population could be contained in FACS-sorted repertoires, computational filtering was required. Most clones expanded after primary vaccination (96% of CD4 and approximately 86% of CD8) were re-detected after the booster, suggesting that broad memory maintenance occurred. Because only a couple of donors were included in the study, the extent to which the findings can be generalized is limited.

These reads were obtained on an Illumina NovaSeq 6000. TCR cDNA was synthesized by 5'RACE template switching, through which a universal primer site and unique molecular identifiers were introduced. cDNA synthesis was primed from both the TCR alpha and TCR beta constant segments. Library amplification used two PCR steps, and the second PCR step added sample barcodes and sequencing adapters. Sequencing of libraries was performed on Illumina HiSeq 2500 (2x100 bp) or NovaSeq (2x150 bp). As for the authors' bioinformatics: MIGEC was used to demultiplex reads and collapse the reads into UMI consensus sequences, and MiXCR was used for V(D)J alignment. Using edgeR on replicate PBMC samples, clonotypes were called vaccine-responding if FDR was below 0.01 and the log2 fold change was above 5 up to day 15. CD4 or CD8 identity was assigned to each bulk clonotype according to whether the clonotype was present at higher abundance in the sequenced CD4 repertoire or the sequenced CD8 repertoire. TCRdb trimmed the raw reads at Q25, called clones with MiXCR and kept productive beta chains. Entries are consolidated by CDR3 protein sequence, retaining the most common genes and DNA. Clone size and V and J calls follow TCRdb, not the original study. The sample table lists around 120,000 distinct CDR3 sequences, over 12% of them with a count of one. The top ten clonotypes cover roughly 41% of the sample.

According to the study, the label for this sample's treatment or condition signals: live attenuated yellow fever vaccine strain. PBMCs were isolated from peripheral blood using a standard Ficoll-Paque protocol. Dynabeads CD4 and CD8 positive selection kits were used to isolate the CD4 and CD8 T-cell fractions. TriZol was used to extract RNA from bulk PBMCs, from CD4 and CD8 fractions, and from dextramer-positive and dextramer-negative fractions. V and J are trimmed by 0 bases and 6 bases, and the gene matches miss 4 bases of the junction. Measured from the cysteine to the phenylalanine, the CDR3 is 14 residues long. The retained sequence is limited to the CDR3, 42 bases, with the frame set at the first base. CDR1 PRHDT and CDR2 FYEKMQ are derived from the germline V gene (reference sequence).

The rearrangement joined TRBV13 to TRBJ1-1, and 7 bases in between align with TRBD1. Source: CD8+ T cells sorted from PBMCs, taken 5 days after the yellow fever booster vaccination. This clonotype originated in a young man who received the YFV17D yellow fever vaccine. The DNA sequence reads TGTGCCAGCAGCTTAGGCCAGGGGGTTGCTGAAGCTTTCTTT. It codes for CASSLGQGVAEAFF.